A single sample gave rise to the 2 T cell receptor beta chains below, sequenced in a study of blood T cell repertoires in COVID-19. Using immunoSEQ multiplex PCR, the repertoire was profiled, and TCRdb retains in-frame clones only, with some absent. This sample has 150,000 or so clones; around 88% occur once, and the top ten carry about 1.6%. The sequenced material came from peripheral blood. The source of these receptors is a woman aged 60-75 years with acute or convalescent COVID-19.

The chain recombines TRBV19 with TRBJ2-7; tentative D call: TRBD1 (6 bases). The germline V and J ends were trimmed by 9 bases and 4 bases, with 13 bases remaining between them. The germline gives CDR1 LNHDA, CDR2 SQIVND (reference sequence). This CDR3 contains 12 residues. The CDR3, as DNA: TGTGCCAGCAGTGGGGGCCAGTACGAGCAGTACTTC. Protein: CASSGGQYEQYF. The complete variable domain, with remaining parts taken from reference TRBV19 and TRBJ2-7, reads DGGITQSPKYLFRKEGQNVTLSCEQNLNHDAMYWYRQDPGQGLRLIYYSQIVNDFQKGDIAEGYSVSREKKESFPLTVTSAQKNPTAFYLCASSGGQYEQYFGPGTRLTVT.

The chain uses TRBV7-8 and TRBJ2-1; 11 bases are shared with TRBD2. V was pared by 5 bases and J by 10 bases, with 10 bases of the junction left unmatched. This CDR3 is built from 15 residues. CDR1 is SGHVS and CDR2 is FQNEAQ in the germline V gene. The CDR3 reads CASSLSGGAVFEQFF. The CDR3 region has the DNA TGTGCCAGCAGCCTTAGCGGGGGGGCGGTTTTCGAGCAGTTCTTC.